Following are 11 T cell receptor beta chains from one sample sequenced in a study of vaccination and CD4 T cells after COVID-19. The antigens these receptors bind are not known. Cultured CD4+ T-cell DNA underwent Oncomine TCR Beta short-read sequencing. TCRdb itself ran the PCR reads through MiXCR, one entry per CDR3 protein. The sample lists 20,000 to 25,000 distinct CDR3 sequences, 32% seen once, with under 15% in the top ten. Documented treatment: approximately nine-day PBMC culture with coronavirus spike peptide pools or control peptides (ViraFEST assay). Sequencing was performed on cultured CD4+ T cells from blood. These receptors all come from a human donor with COVID-19.

The V and J genes are TRBV4-2 and TRBJ2-3; D could derive from TRBD1 or TRBD2 (5 bases each). Germline CDR1 reads LGHNA; CDR2 reads YNFKEQ. The V and J ends lost 0 bases and 2 bases respectively, with 12 bases between them. CDR3 length: 16 residues. CDR3 sequence: CASSQDVGGTTDTQYF. The CDR3 DNA sequence: TGTGCCAGCAGCCAAGATGTTGGGGGAACCACAGATACGCAGTATTTT.

This clonotype has just a few counts. This rearrangement joins TRBV11-2 to TRBJ1-4, with TRBD1 matching 7 bases. Germline CDR1 reads SGHAT; CDR2 reads FQNNGV. Germline trimming cut 5 bases from V and 2 bases from J; bases unmatched to any gene: 2. This CDR3 is built from 14 residues. The CDR3 spells CASSLQGTNEKLFF. The DNA of the CDR3 is TGTGCCAGCAGCCTACAGGGGACTAATGAAAAACTGTTTTTT.

This chain links TRBV5-4 with TRBJ2-3, with TRBD2 identical over 7 bases. The CDR3 runs to 15 residues. Per the germline V gene, CDR1 is SGHNT and CDR2 is YYREEE (reference sequence). V trimming: 4 bases; J trimming: 0 bases; junction bases outside the gene matches: 5. The CDR3 spells CASSGGGISTDTQYF. The CDR3 DNA sequence: TGTGCCAGCAGCGGGGGGGGTATTAGCACAGATACGCAGTATTTT.

This clonotype came up a few times. The V gene is TRBV5-4, the J gene TRBJ1-1, with D unclear. V was pared by 0 bases and J by 5 bases, with 11 bases between. CDR1 and CDR2 (germline): SGHNT, YYREEE (reference sequence). The CDR3 is 14 amino acids. The CDR3 sequence is CASSLGAVGTEAFF. The CDR3 nucleotides read TGTGCCAGCAGCTTGGGGGCGGTAGGGACTGAAGCTTTCTTT.

J is TRBJ1-5 and V is TRBV6-1; the match to TRBD1 covers 7 bases. The J segment lost 6 bases and the V segment lost 9 bases, leaving 11 bases of the junction unmatched. The length of the CDR3 is 14 residues. Germline V gene data show CDR1 as MNHNS and CDR2 as SASEGT. CDR3 sequence: CASSEGAKGQPQHF. The DNA of the CDR3 is TGTGCCAGTTCAGAGGGGGCTAAGGGTCAGCCCCAGCATTTT.

The chain carries TRBV20-1 and TRBJ1-6; no clear D gene. This CDR3 is 15 amino acids long. Trimming stripped 1 base from V and 2 bases from J, with 9 bases between. The germline V gene encodes CDR1 DFQATT and CDR2 SNEGSKA (reference sequence). CDR3 region: CSARGSGTYNSPLHF. In nucleotides, the CDR3 is TGCAGTGCTAGAGGGTCCGGGACCTATAATTCACCCCTCCACTTT.

This clonotype was recorded a few times. The chain combines TRBV7-8 with TRBJ2-3; 10 nucleotides line up with TRBD2. The junction had 2 bases not matched to a gene; V was cut back by 2 bases and J by 0 bases. Germline V gives CDR1 SGHVS, CDR2 FQNEAQ. The CDR3 extends over 16 amino acids. CDR3 DNA: TGTGCCAGCAGCTTACTAGCGGGGGAAAGCACAGATACGCAGTATTTT. This translates into CASSLLAGESTDTQYF.

Details on this clonotype: The junction and the germline gene differ at one end; a read error may be behind it. The chain links TRBV27 to TRBJ2-3; TRBD1 matches 7 bases. The germline CDR1 and CDR2 sequences are MNHEY and SMNVEV (reference sequence). The CDR3 spans 15 residues. Here the CDR3 DNA reads TGTGCCAGCAGTACCTACAGGGGTAGCACAGATACGCAGTGTTTT. Amino acid sequence: CASSTYRGSTDTQCF.

This clonotype was seen a handful of times. The rearrangement links TRBV7-9 to TRBJ1-3; 9 bases are a match to TRBD1. Germline-derived CDR1 and CDR2 are SEHNR and FQNEAQ (reference sequence). V dropped 5 bases and J dropped 1; count of bases not matched to a gene: 18. The CDR3 spans 20 residues. The CDR3 region has the DNA TGTGCCAGCAGCCGATCCGGGACAGGGAATGGGGCTGGTTCTGGAAACACCATATATTTT. Translated, it gives CASSRSGTGNGAGSGNTIYF.

The rearrangement uses TRBV7-2 and TRBJ2-5, with D perhaps TRBD2 (5 bases). V dropped 7 bases and J dropped 2 bases, with 23 bases sitting between them. Germline V lookup: CDR1 SGHTA, CDR2 FQGNSA. CDR3 size: 17 residues. CDR3 nucleotide sequence: TGTGCCAGCACCCCATTTCCGAGGGCGGTGAGTCAAGAGACCCAGTACTTC. This codes for CASTPFPRAVSQETQYF. Full variable domain (missing parts from reference TRBV7-2 and TRBJ2-5): GAGVSQSPSNKVTEKGKDVELRCDPISGHTALYWYRQSLGQGLEFLIYFQGNSAPDKSGLPSDRFSAERTGGSVSTLTIQRTQQEDSAVYLCASTPFPRAVSQETQYFGPGTRLLVL.

This clonotype occurred a few times. The J gene is TRBJ1-6, the V gene TRBV7-2; TRBD1 matches 8 bases. The CDR3 spans 15 residues. Looked up from germline, CDR1 is SGHTA and CDR2 is FQGNSA. Trimming removed 5 bases from V and 10 bases from J; junction bases left unmatched: 10. The CDR3, as DNA: TGTGCCAGCAGCCCCGACAGGGGAGAGGCATCACCCCTCCACTTT. As protein: CASSPDRGEASPLHF.